The entry below gives a single T cell receptor (beta chain) sequence along with its context. Sequenced by immunoSEQ multiplex PCR; TCRdb stores in-frame clones only, minus some. The table lists some 2.3 million clones, approximately 95% of them singletons, with around 0.4% in the top ten. This sample was included in a study of shared clonotypes between healthy human individuals. This CDR3 comprises 12 residues. V lost 2 bases to trimming and J lost 7 bases, with 10 bases between them. Germline V CDR1 and CDR2: SGHDT, YYEEEE. This TCR came from a man in his late teens or twenties in good health. Some clones in this sample may be carry-over from other donors' samples. Sequenced input: naive CD4+ T cells from PBMCs. The subset denotes: CD45RA+ positively selected. The V call is TRBV5-6, the J call TRBJ2-7; D tentatively fits TRBD1 or TRBD2 (5 bases each). CDR3 bases: TGTGCCAGCAGCTTATTCAGGGAGGAGCAGTACTTC. It codes for CASSLFREEQYF. The full variable domain, completed using reference TRBV5-6 and TRBJ2-7, is DAGVTQSPTHLIKTRGQQVTLRCSPKSGHDTVSWYQQALGQGPQFIFQYYEEEERQRGNFPDRFSGHQFPNYSSELNVNALLLGDSALYLCASSLFREEQYFGPGTRLTVT.